This entry describes one T cell receptor beta chain. The sample belongs to a study of T cell changes during pregnancy in multiple sclerosis. The CDR3 extends over 16 amino acids. V lost 4 bases and J lost 1; bases outside the gene matches: 7. Germline assignment: CDR1 MDHEN and CDR2 SYDVKM. Some clones are missing from TCRdb's copy, which holds only in-frame ones; the method was immunoSEQ multiplex PCR. The table shows around 49,000 clones, with around 93% occurring only once. The sequence was collected from a female donor with multiple sclerosis, enrolled in a pregnancy study. The chain is built from TRBV28 and TRBJ2-7, with 10 bases matching TRBD2. Sequencing used CD8+ T cells from peripheral blood mononuclear cells, obtained in the first trimester of pregnancy. The CDR3 here is CASSSVAGGISYEQYF. The DNA of the CDR3 is TGTGCCAGCAGTTCAGTAGCGGGAGGTATATCCTACGAGCAGTACTTC.